This T cell receptor beta chain was sequenced for a study of blood T cell repertoires in COVID-19. The overall study: Italy, Spain and the United States were the sources of the convalescent and acute COVID-19 samples.

The protocol was immunoSEQ multiplex PCR, while the TCRdb copy is restricted to in-frame clones and leaves out a portion. Of tens of thousands of clones in the sample, approximately 80% are singletons; the top ten hold more than 20%. Germline V CDR1 and CDR2: SEHNR, FQNEAQ (reference sequence). The CDR3 covers 16 residues. J was trimmed by 1 base and V by 6 bases; bases with no gene match: 4. This chain connects TRBV7-9 to TRBJ2-2; the match to TRBD2 covers 11 bases. The sequencing sample was made of peripheral blood. This clonotype was sampled from a woman in her sixties or seventies with acute or convalescent COVID-19. In nucleotides, the CDR3 is TGTGCCAGCAGATCAGGACTAGCGGGGAACACCGGGGAGCTGTTTTTT. The encoded protein is CASRSGLAGNTGELFF.